This T cell receptor (beta chain) is from a study of vaccination effects on CD4 cells after COVID-19 (dated by TCRdb to 2021 to 2024). For context, the study as a whole: Across the study, the median time from the second dose to post-vaccine sampling was 72 days (range 14 to 241). The study compared SARS-CoV-2 spike-specific CD4+ TCR repertoires before and after mRNA vaccination in COVID-19 convalescent patients and infection-naive vaccine recipients. The full study included over 8 COVID-19 convalescent patients and a handful of SARS-CoV-2-naive healthy vaccine recipients. Cultures from other donors in the study were sequenced using the Oncomine TCR Beta short-read assay on an Illumina iSeq 100.

The CDR3 covers 14 residues, taking in both the cysteine and the phenylalanine. CDR3 DNA is the only sequence kept; it has 42 bases, read in frame from the first base. V drops 5 bases and J drops 6 bases, leaving 14 bases in between. The germline V gene yields SGHTA for CDR1 and FQGNSA for CDR2. Results and caveats for the whole study, not just this receptor: Only a small number of convalescent patients were included, and no early post-infection timepoints were available, which limited the study. In healthy vaccine recipients, vaccine-induced clones were almost all SARS-CoV-2 mono-reactive, with only 1 of 255 cross-reactive with common cold coronaviruses. At late post-vaccination timepoints, both infection-induced and vaccine-induced clones showed marked clonal contraction, consistent with waning T cell responses.

The library was obtained by the immunoSEQ multiplex PCR assay. DNA from the cultured, isolated CD4+ T cells was subjected to TCR beta CDR3 sequencing. Per the original workflow: Non-productive TCR sequences were discarded, and reads were trimmed to the CDR3 region, with only CDR3s of 7 or more amino acids retained. The MANAFEST web app was used to identify antigen-specific clonotypes by comparing expansion in peptide wells with expansion in reference cultures. To count as positive, a clone had to show expansion at FDR<0.05 compared with the reference and with all other wells, an odds ratio above 5, and a frequency above 0.1% in two replicate wells. Clonotypes significantly expanded in SARS-CoV-2 spike wells and in at least one common cold coronavirus spike condition were defined as cross-reactive. Levenshtein distance calculated with the stringdist R package was used to assess CDR3 similarity, and unrooted trees were constructed with ape in R 3.6.1. The clones in this table, taken by TCRdb from immuneACCESS, are in-frame only. Not every clone is retained; where verified, under half of the shortfall comes from an unresolved V gene, and the cause of the rest is unknown. Clone size and the V and J calls come from that table; the DNA yielded D and trimming. This sample is represented by 25,000 to 35,000 clones; 83% of them were singletons. Roughly 1.4% of the sample belongs to the ten largest clones.

To identify antigen-specific CD4+ T cell clonotypes by their expansion, the ViraFEST assay first stimulated PBMC with viral peptide pools and then applied TCR sequencing. After more than 9 days of culture, CD4+ T cells were isolated with the EasySep CD4+ T cell isolation kit. Two doses of either the BNT162b2 or the mRNA-1273 mRNA SARS-CoV-2 vaccine were administered to participants. The absence of prior SARS-CoV-2 infection in healthy vaccine recipients was confirmed by negative nucleocapsid antibodies before and after vaccination. A few million PBMC per well were cultured with around 10 ug/ml peptides in IMDM containing around 5.3% human AB serum, about 9.7 IU/ml IL-2 and gentamicin. Half of the culture medium was replaced with fresh IL-2-containing medium on days 3 and 7. Unless noted otherwise, every peptide stimulation condition was cultured in triplicate wells. PBMC were separated from whole blood using Ficoll-Paque Plus gradient centrifugation and were then either cryopreserved at -140C or used fresh. The spike proteins of SARS-CoV-2 and of the common cold coronaviruses HCoV-NL63, HCoV-OC43 and HCoV-229E were spanned by overlapping peptide pools. The QIAamp micro DNA kit was used to extract genomic DNA from the cultured CD4+ T cells.

Comments on this clone: Its antigen is unknown. Base qualities are not recorded, but no much larger clone differs from it by a single base.

The chain uses TRBV7-2 and TRBJ1-3, with a weak D call of TRBD1 (5 bases match). This receptor was taken from a human donor who received a COVID-19 vaccine. Some clones in this sample may be carry-over from other donors' samples. Sequenced here: CD4+ T cells from PBMCs cultured with HCoV-NL63 spike peptides, sampled after COVID-19 vaccination. This sample's cell subset or site label indicates: HCoV-NL63 spike overlapping peptide pool stimulation. The DNA reads TGTGCCAGCAGCCGGGGGACGGCTCTAAACACCATATATTTT. This yields the protein CASSRGTALNTIYF.